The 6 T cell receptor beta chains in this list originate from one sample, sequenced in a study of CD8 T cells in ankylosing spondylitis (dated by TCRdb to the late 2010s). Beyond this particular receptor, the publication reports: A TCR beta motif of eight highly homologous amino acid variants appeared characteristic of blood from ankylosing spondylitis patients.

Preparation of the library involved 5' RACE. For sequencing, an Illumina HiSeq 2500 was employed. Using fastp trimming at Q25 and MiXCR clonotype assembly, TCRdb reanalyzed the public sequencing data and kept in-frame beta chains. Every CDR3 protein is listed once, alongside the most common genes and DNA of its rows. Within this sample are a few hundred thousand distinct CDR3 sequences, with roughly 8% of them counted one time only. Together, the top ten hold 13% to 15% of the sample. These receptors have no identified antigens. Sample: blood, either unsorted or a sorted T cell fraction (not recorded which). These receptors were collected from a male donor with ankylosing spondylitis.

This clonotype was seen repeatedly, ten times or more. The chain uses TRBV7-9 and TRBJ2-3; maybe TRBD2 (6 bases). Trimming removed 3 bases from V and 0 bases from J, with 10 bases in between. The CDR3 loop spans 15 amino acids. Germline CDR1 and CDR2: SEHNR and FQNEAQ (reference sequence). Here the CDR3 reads CASSFRGASTDTQYF. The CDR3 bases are TGTGCCAGCAGCTTTCGCGGGGCTAGCACAGATACGCAGTATTTT.

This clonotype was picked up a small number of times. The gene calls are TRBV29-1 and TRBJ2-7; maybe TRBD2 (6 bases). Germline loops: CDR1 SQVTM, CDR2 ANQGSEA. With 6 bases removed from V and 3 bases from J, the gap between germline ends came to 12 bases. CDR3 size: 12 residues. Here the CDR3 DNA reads TGCAGCGTAGCCGGGACTTTCTACGAGCAGTACTTC. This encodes CSVAGTFYEQYF.

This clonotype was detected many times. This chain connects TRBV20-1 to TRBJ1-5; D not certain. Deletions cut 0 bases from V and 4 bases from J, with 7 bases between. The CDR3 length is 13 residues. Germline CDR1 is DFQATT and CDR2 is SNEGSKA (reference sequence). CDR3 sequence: CSARDRGNQPQHF. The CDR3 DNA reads TGCAGTGCTAGAGATAGAGGGAATCAGCCCCAGCATTTT.

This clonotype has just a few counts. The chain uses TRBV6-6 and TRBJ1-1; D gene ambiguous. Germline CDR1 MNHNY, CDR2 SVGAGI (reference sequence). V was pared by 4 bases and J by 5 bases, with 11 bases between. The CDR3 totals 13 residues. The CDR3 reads CASSWALMTEAFF. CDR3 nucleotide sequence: TGTGCCAGCAGTTGGGCTTTAATGACTGAAGCTTTCTTT.

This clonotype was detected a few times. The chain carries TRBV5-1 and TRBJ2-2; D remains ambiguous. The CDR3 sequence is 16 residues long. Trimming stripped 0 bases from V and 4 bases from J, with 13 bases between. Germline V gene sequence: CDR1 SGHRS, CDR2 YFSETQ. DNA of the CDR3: TGCGCCAGCAGCTTGGCCATGCAGAGAACCACCGGGGAGCTGTTTTTT. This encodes CASSLAMQRTTGELFF.

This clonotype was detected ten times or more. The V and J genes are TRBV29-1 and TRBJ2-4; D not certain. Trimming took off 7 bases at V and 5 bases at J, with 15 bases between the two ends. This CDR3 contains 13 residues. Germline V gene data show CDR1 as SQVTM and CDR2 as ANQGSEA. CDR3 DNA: TGCAGCGCCTGCTTCTCGGCCGAAAACATTCAGTACTTC. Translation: CSACFSAENIQYF.